What follows is one T cell receptor (beta chain) and its context. Its specificity is not known. Sequenced by immunoSEQ multiplex PCR; TCRdb stores in-frame clones only, minus some. Of approximately 14,000 clones listed, about 92% are singletons. The source of the sample is a study of B cell selection in AIRE deficiency. Study-wide results and limits: About 30% of healthy-shared Treg TCRbeta sequences appeared in patient Tconv cells.

Regulatory T cells were sorted as CD4+CD25hiCD127low/negative. The length of the CDR3 is 16 residues. J gave up 0 bases and V 8 bases, and 9 bases lay outside the gene matches. Germline lookup yields CDR1 MNHNY and CDR2 SVGAGI (reference sequence). This clonotype was sampled from a human donor with AIRE deficiency. The sequencing sample was made of Tregs sorted from PBMCs. The J gene is TRBJ2-1, the V gene TRBV6-6; 8 bases are a match to TRBD1. The CDR3 nucleotides read TGTGCCAGCCAATCACAGGGGGACGGCTCCTACAATGAGCAGTTCTTC. Translation gives CASQSQGDGSYNEQFF.